This TCR beta chain appears in the sequencing data of a study of blood T cell repertoires in COVID-19. Study-level information: Acute and convalescent COVID-19 specimens originated in the United States, Italy and Spain. The analysed material was cDNA or gDNA that came from T cells, B-cell-depleted T cells, or PBMCs.

Germline CDR1 reads LNHDA; CDR2 reads SQIVND (reference sequence). This CDR3 spans 17 amino acids. V was trimmed by 2 bases and J by 0 bases, leaving 11 bases between them. As handled by the study authors: Researchers report that nucleated cell counts were estimated from reference gene primer amplification. Assay used: immunoSEQ multiplex PCR; TCRdb lists only in-frame clones, some missing. Clone size and the V and J calls come from that table; the DNA yielded D and trimming. The sample yields over 45,000 clones, 75% to 80% seen once. This clonotype originated in a man aged 45-65 years with active or convalescent COVID-19. The rearrangement uses TRBV19 and TRBJ2-6, with a weak D call TRBD1 (5 bases). What was sequenced was peripheral blood. CDR3 nucleotides: TGTGCCAGTAGTATACAGGGCCAAAGCTCTGGGGCCAACGTCCTGACTTTC. Translating it yields CASSIQGQSSGANVLTF.